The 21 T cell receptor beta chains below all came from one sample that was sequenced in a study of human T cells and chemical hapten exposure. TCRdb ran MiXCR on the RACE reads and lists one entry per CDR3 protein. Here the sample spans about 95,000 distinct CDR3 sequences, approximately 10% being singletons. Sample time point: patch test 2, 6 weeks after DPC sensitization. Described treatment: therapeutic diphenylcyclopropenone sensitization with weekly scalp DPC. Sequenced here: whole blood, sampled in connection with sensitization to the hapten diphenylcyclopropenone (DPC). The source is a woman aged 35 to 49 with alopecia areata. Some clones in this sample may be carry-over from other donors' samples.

The CDR3 is CSASYGTSGSYEQYF. CDR3 in DNA: TGCAGTGCATCCTACGGGACTAGCGGGAGTTACGAGCAGTACTTC. The rearrangement uses TRBV20-1 and TRBJ2-7; 14 bases map to TRBD2. This CDR3 is built from 15 residues. Trimming at V came to 6 bases and at J to 4 bases, leaving 8 bases not matched to a gene. Germline V lookup: CDR1 DFQATT, CDR2 SNEGSKA (reference sequence).

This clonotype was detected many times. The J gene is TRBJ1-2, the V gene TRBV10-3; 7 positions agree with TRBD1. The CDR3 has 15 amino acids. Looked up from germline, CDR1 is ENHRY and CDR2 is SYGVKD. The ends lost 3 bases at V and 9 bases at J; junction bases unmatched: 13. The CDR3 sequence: CAISETLRDSSRYTF. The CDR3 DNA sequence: TGTGCCATCAGTGAAACCCTCCGGGACAGCAGTCGCTACACCTTC.

The CDR3 loop reads CASSLRQDGYGYTF. CDR3 bases: TGCGCCAGCAGCTTGAGGCAGGATGGTTATGGCTACACCTTC. The gene calls are TRBV5-1 and TRBJ1-2; no firm D call. In germline, CDR1 is SGHRS, CDR2 YFSETQ. Trimming removed 1 base at V and 5 bases at J, with 12 bases between. The CDR3 spans 14 residues.

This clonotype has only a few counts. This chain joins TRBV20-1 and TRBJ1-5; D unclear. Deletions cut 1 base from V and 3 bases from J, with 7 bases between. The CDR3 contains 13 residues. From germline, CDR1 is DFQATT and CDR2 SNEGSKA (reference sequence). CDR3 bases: TGCAGTGCTAGAGGTAGAGCCAATCAGCCCCAGCATTTT. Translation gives CSARGRANQPQHF.

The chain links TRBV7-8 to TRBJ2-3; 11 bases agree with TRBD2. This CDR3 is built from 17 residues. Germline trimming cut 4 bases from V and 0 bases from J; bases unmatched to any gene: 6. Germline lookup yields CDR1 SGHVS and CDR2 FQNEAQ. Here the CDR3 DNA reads TGTGCCAGCAGCTCAGGGACTAGCGGACCTAGCACAGATACGCAGTATTTT. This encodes CASSSGTSGPSTDTQYF. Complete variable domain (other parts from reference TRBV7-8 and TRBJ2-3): GAGVSQSPRYKVAKRGQDVALRCDPISGHVSLFWYQQALGQGPEFLTYFQNEAQLDKSGLPSDRFFAERPEGSVSTLKIQRTQQEDSAVYLCASSSGTSGPSTDTQYFGPGTRLTVL.

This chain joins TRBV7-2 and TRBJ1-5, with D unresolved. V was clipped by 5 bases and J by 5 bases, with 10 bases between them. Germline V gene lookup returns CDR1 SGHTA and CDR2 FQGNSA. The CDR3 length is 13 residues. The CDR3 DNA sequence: TGTGCCAGCAGCACTCCTGGGGATCAGCCCCAGCATTTT. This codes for CASSTPGDQPQHF.

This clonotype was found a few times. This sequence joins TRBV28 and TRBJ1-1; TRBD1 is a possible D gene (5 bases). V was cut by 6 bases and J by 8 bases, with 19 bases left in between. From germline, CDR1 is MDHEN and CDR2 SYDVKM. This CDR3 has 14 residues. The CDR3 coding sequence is TGTGCCAGCAGCCCCCTGGGGCCGGGGTACGAAGCTTTCTTT. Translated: CASSPLGPGYEAFF.

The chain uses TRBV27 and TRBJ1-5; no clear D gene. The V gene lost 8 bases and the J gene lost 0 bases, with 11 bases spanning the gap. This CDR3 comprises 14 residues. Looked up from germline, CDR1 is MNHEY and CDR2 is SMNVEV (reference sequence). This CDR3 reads CASRSPYSNQPQHF. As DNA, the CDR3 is TGTGCCAGCCGTAGCCCTTATAGCAATCAGCCCCAGCATTTT.

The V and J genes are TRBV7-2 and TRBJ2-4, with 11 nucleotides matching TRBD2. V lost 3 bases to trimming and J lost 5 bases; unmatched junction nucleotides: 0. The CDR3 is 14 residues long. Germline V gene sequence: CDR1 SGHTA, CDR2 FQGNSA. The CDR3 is CASSFSGGENIQYF. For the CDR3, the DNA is TGTGCCAGCAGCTTTAGCGGGGGGGAAAACATTCAGTACTTC.

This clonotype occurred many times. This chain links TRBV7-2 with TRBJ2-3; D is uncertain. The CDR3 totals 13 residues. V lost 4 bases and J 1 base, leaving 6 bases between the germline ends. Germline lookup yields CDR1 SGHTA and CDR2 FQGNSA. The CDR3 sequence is CASSSLRTDTQYF. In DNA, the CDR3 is TGTGCCAGCAGCTCCCTCCGCACAGATACGCAGTATTTT. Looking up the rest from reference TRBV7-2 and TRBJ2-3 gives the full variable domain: GAGVSQSPSNKVTEKGKDVELRCDPISGHTALYWYRQSLGQGLEFLIYFQGNSAPDKSGLPSDRFSAERTGGSVSTLTIQRTQQEDSAVYLCASSSLRTDTQYFGPGTRLTVL.

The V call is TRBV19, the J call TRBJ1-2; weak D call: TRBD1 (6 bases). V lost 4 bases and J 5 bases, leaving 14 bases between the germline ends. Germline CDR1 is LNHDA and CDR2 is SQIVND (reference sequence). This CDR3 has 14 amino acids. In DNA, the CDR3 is TGTGCCAGTAGTACTCGGGGGGGGCAGTATGGCTACACCTTC. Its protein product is CASSTRGGQYGYTF.

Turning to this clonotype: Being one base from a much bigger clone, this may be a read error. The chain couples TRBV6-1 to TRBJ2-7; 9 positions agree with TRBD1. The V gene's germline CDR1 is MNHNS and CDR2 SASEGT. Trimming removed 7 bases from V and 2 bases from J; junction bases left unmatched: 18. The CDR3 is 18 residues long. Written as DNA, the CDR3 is TGTGCCAGCACCCCATCCCGGGACAGGGCAGCGTCCACCTACGAGCAGTACTTC. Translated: CASTPSRDRAASTYEQYF.

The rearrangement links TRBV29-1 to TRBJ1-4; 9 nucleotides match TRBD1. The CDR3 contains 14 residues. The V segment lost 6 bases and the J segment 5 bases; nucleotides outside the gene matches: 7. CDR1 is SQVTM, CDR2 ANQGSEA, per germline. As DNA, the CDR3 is TGCAGCGTGACCAACAGGGGGCAAAATGAAAAACTGTTTTTT. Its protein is CSVTNRGQNEKLFF.

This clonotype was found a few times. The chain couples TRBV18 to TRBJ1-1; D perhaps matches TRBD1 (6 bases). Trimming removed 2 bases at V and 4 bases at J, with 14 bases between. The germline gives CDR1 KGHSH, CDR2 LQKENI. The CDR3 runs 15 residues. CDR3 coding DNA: TGTGCCAGCTCACCAAGAATGACAGGCGGCACTGAAGCTTTCTTT. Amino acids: CASSPRMTGGTEAFF.

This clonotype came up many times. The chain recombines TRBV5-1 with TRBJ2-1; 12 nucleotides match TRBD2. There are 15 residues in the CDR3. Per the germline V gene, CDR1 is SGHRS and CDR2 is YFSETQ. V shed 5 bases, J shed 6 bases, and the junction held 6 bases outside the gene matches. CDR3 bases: TGCGCCAGCAGGGCGACTAGCGGGAGTGTCAATGAGCAGTTCTTC. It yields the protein CASRATSGSVNEQFF.

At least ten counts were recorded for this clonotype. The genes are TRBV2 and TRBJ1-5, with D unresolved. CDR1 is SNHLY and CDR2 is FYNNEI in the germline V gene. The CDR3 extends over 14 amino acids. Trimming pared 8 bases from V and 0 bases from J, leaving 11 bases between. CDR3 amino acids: CASRGINSNQPQHF. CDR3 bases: TGTGCCAGCCGGGGAATTAATAGCAATCAGCCCCAGCATTTT.

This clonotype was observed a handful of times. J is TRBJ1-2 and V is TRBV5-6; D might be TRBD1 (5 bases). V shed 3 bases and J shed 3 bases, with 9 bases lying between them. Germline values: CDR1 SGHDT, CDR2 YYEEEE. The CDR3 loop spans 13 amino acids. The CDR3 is CASSSTVHYGYTF. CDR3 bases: TGTGCCAGCAGCTCGACAGTCCACTATGGCTACACCTTC.

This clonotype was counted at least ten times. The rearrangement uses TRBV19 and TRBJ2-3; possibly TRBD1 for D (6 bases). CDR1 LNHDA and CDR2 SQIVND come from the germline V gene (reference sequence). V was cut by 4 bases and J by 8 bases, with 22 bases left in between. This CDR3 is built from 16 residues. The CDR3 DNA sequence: TGTGCCAGTAGTACACAGGGACCTCCCGTTTTTGGTACGCAGTATTTT. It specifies CASSTQGPPVFGTQYF.

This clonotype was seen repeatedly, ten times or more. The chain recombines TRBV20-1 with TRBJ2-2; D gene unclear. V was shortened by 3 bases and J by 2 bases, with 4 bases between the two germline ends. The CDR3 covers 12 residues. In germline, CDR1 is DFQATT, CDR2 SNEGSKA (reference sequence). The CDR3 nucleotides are TGCAGTGCTAGCAGTAACACCGGGGAGCTGTTTTTT. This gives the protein CSASSNTGELFF.

CDR3 in DNA: TGTGCCAGCAGCCCACGAGGAGAAGCGGGAGGGCCGGTTAATGAGCAGTTCTTC. Protein sequence: CASSPRGEAGGPVNEQFF. The chain joins TRBV7-2 to TRBJ2-1, with TRBD2 identical over 10 bases. Germline CDR1 reads SGHTA; CDR2 reads FQGNSA. The length of the CDR3 is 18 residues. Trimming cost V 5 bases and J 7 bases; bases outside gene matches: 17. The variable domain in full, with the rest retrieved from reference TRBV7-2 and TRBJ2-1, is GAGVSQSPSNKVTEKGKDVELRCDPISGHTALYWYRQSLGQGLEFLIYFQGNSAPDKSGLPSDRFSAERTGGSVSTLTIQRTQQEDSAVYLCASSPRGEAGGPVNEQFFGPGTRLTVL.

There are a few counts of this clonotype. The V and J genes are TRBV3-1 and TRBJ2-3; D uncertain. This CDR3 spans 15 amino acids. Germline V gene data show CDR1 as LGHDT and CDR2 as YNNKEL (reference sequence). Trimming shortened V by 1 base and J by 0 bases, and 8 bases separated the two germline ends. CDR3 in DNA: TGTGCCAGCAGCCAAGGGCAGCTAAGCACAGATACGCAGTATTTT. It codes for CASSQGQLSTDTQYF.